One and the same sample provided the 11 T cell receptor beta chains below, sequenced in a study of blood T cell repertoires in COVID-19. Assay: immunoSEQ multiplex PCR; the TCRdb copy retains only in-frame clones and omits some. The table records 75,000 to 90,000 clones, approximately 86% of them present only once. The specimen was peripheral blood. These receptors all stem from a man older than 75 with active or convalescent COVID-19.

The V and J genes are TRBV6-1 and TRBJ2-2, with TRBD1 matching 10 bases. Trimming removed 3 bases from V and 4 bases from J; junction bases left unmatched: 8. Germline V gene data show CDR1 as MNHNS and CDR2 as SASEGT. The CDR3 is made up of 17 amino acids. The CDR3 region is CASSETPGQGFTGELFF. The CDR3 DNA follows: TGTGCCAGCAGTGAGACCCCGGGACAGGGGTTCACCGGGGAGCTGTTTTTT.

This sequence joins TRBV5-1 and TRBJ1-6; D gene uncertain. The ends were cut back, 4 bases at V and 5 bases at J, with 13 bases in the middle. The CDR3 runs 15 residues. Germline V lookup: CDR1 SGHRS, CDR2 YFSETQ. In DNA, the CDR3 is TGCGCCAGCAGCCTAGACTTAAGCAATAATTCACCCCTCCACTTT. Translation gives CASSLDLSNNSPLHF.

V and J are TRBV30 and TRBJ1-1; TRBD1 agrees at 7 bases. The CDR3 sequence is 11 residues long. Germline values: CDR1 GTSNPN, CDR2 SVGIG (reference sequence). After removal of 3 bases from V and 7 bases from J, the junction contained 2 bases not matched to a gene. In nucleotides, the CDR3 is TGTGCCTGGAGACACAGGGGTGAAGCTTTCTTT. Encoded protein: CAWRHRGEAFF.

This chain connects TRBV7-8 to TRBJ2-6; D possibly corresponds to TRBD1 (5 bases). CDR1 is SGHVS, CDR2 FQNEAQ, per germline. This CDR3 spans 17 amino acids. V was shortened by 2 bases and J by 2 bases, with 13 bases between the two germline ends. CDR3 DNA sequence: TGTGCCAGCAGCTTACTCGCAGGGTTGGCTGGGGCCAACGTCCTGACTTTC. This gives the protein CASSLLAGLAGANVLTF.

J is TRBJ2-7 and V is TRBV5-1; D is perhaps TRBD2 (6 bases). The CDR3 loop spans 14 amino acids. Germline values: CDR1 SGHRS, CDR2 YFSETQ. The V and J ends lost 0 bases and 2 bases respectively, with 9 bases between them. CDR3 sequence reads: CASSLVGGTYEQYV. The CDR3 DNA reads as TGCGCCAGCAGCTTGGTCGGGGGAACCTACGAGCAGTACGTC.

V and J are TRBV7-9 and TRBJ2-3; 10 bases are shared with TRBD2. Losses at the gene ends were 1 base for V and 4 bases for J; bases not matched to a gene: 8. The CDR3 length is 17 residues. From germline, CDR1 is SEHNR and CDR2 FQNEAQ (reference sequence). CDR3 protein: CASSLVASGSRADTQYF. The CDR3 nucleotides are TGTGCCAGCAGCTTAGTGGCTAGCGGGAGCAGGGCAGATACGCAGTATTTT.

The gene calls are TRBV19 and TRBJ1-2; tentatively, D is TRBD1 (5 bases). Trimming took 7 bases from V and 2 from J, leaving 11 bases between them. The CDR3 is 13 residues long. Germline V lookup: CDR1 LNHDA, CDR2 SQIVND (reference sequence). Here the CDR3 DNA reads TGTGCCAGTACCGGGGGGGGGAACTATGGCTACACCTTC. Translation: CASTGGGNYGYTF.

The genes are TRBV29-1 and TRBJ2-1, with 7 bases that match TRBD2. Germline lookup yields CDR1 SQVTM and CDR2 ANQGSEA. This CDR3 comprises 14 residues. The ends lost 0 bases at V and 6 bases at J; junction bases unmatched: 5. CDR3 coding DNA: TGCAGCGTTGAAGATTGGGCTAGCGGCAATGAGCAGTTCTTC. Protein: CSVEDWASGNEQFF.

The genes are TRBV5-1 and TRBJ1-4, with 10 positions matching TRBD1. Unmatched junction bases numbered 5, after V lost 4 bases and J lost 8 bases. Looked up from germline, CDR1 is SGHRS and CDR2 is YFSETQ. The CDR3 is made up of 14 amino acids. Here the CDR3 reads CASSEGQGYEKLFF. The CDR3 nucleotides are TGCGCCAGCAGCGAGGGACAGGGGTACGAAAAACTGTTTTTT.

The count of this clone is one. The chain recombines TRBV15 with TRBJ2-1, with 7 bases fitting TRBD2. Germline-derived CDR1 and CDR2 are LNHNV and YYDKDF (reference sequence). V lost 0 bases to trimming and J lost 1 base; unmatched junction nucleotides: 0. There are 15 residues in the CDR3. In DNA form, the CDR3 reads TGTGCCACCAGCAGAGACGGGGGGTCCTACAATGAGCAGTTCTTC. This sequence encodes CATSRDGGSYNEQFF.

This rearrangement joins TRBV29-1 to TRBJ1-2, with D tentatively TRBD1 (6 bases). Trimming removed 3 bases at V and 2 bases at J, with 7 bases between. Germline-derived CDR1 and CDR2 are SQVTM and ANQGSEA. CDR3 size: 12 residues. CDR3 DNA sequence: TGCAGCGTTGATACAGGGAACTATGGCTACACCTTC. Translated: CSVDTGNYGYTF.